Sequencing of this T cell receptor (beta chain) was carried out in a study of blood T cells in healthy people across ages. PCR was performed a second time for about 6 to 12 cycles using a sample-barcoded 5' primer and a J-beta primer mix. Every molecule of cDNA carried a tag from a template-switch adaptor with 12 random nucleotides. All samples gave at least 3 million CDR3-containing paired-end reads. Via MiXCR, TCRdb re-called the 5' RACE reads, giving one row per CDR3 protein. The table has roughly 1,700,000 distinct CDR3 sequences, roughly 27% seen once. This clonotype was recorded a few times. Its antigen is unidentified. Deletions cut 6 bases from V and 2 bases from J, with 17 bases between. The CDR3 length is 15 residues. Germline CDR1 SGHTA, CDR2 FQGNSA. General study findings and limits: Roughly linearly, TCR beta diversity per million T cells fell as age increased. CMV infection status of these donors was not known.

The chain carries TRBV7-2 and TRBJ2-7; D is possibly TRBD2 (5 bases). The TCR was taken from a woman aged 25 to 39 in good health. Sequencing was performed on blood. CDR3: CASRTPGISPYEQYF. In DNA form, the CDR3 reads TGTGCCAGCAGAACCCCCGGGATTTCCCCCTACGAGCAGTACTTC.